The next 2 T cell receptor beta chains were all read from a single sample in a study of blood T cell repertoires in COVID-19. Only in-frame clones appear in the TCRdb table, and some are missing; sequencing was by immunoSEQ multiplex PCR. The profile shows about 400,000 clones, about 88% of them singletons. The sequencing input was PBMCs or T cells enriched from blood (not recorded which). These receptors were taken from a woman between 25 and 40 years old who had recovered from COVID-19.

The CDR3 here is CASSVTPGQRNQPQHF. The CDR3 nucleotides are TGTGCCAGCAGTGTAACGCCGGGACAGCGCAATCAGCCCCAGCATTTT. The genes are TRBV27 and TRBJ1-5; TRBD1 matches at 7 bases. Germline-derived CDR1 and CDR2 are MNHEY and SMNVEV (reference sequence). The CDR3 has 16 amino acids. Losses at the gene ends were 5 bases for V and 2 bases for J; bases not matched to a gene: 9.

This clone was picked up a small number of times. This rearrangement joins TRBV28 to TRBJ1-2; 10 bases agree with TRBD1. This CDR3 contains 14 residues. J was trimmed by 5 bases and V by 7 bases; bases with no gene match: 7. The germline V gene has CDR1 MDHEN and CDR2 SYDVKM. The CDR3: CASTPWGQGYGYTF. CDR3 DNA sequence: TGTGCCAGCACCCCCTGGGGACAGGGGTATGGCTACACCTTC.